Each of the 8 T cell receptor beta chains below was sequenced from the same sample in a study of blood T cell repertoires in COVID-19. Sequencing used immunoSEQ multiplex PCR; TCRdb keeps in-frame clones, though not all of them. Here the sample spans 20,000 to 25,000 clones, nearly 90% being singletons. Sequenced input: peripheral blood. The origin of the receptors is a human donor with active COVID-19. The donor label of this sample is uncertain.

The V call is TRBV3-1 (or the pseudogene TRBV3-2), the J call TRBJ1-1, with 7 positions matching TRBD1. The V gene's germline CDR1 is LGHDT and CDR2 YNNKEL (reference sequence). This CDR3 comprises 16 residues. V lost 4 bases to trimming and J lost 0 bases; unmatched junction nucleotides: 8. CDR3: CASSPFTGQLNTEAFF. As DNA, the CDR3 is TGTGCCAGCAGCCCCTTCACGGGACAGCTGAACACTGAAGCTTTCTTT.

The genes are TRBV5-5 and TRBJ1-5; unclear D gene. The CDR3 sequence is 13 residues long. Germline V gene data show CDR1 as SGHKS and CDR2 as YYEKEE (reference sequence). V was trimmed by 1 base and J by 8 bases, leaving 10 bases between them. This chain's CDR3 is CASSLFFSEPQHF. CDR3 DNA sequence: TGTGCCAGCAGCTTGTTTTTTTCGGAGCCCCAGCATTTT.

Comments on this clone: The junction departs from germline at one end; a sequencing error may be responsible. The gene calls are TRBV6-1 and TRBJ2-1, with a possible D match to TRBD2 (6 bases). Germline CDR1 MNHNS, CDR2 SASEGT. This CDR3 comprises 13 residues. The CDR3 sequence: CASSEVTPGGQFF. DNA for the CDR3: TGTGCCAGCAGCGAAGTAACACCCGGGGGGCAGTTCTTC.

The rearrangement uses TRBV11-3 and TRBJ2-1; 11 bases line up with TRBD2. This CDR3 is 16 amino acids long. In germline, CDR1 is SGHNT, CDR2 YENEEA. V trimming: 1 base; J trimming: 2 bases; junction bases outside the gene matches: 1. DNA for the CDR3: TGTGCCAGCAGCTTAGGGGGACTAGCGGCCTACAATGAGCAGTTCTTC. It encodes CASSLGGLAAYNEQFF. The full variable domain, with the rest looked up from reference TRBV11-3 and TRBJ2-1, is EAGVVQSPRYKIIEKKQPVAFWCNPISGHNTLYWYLQNLGQGPELLIRYENEEAVDDSQLPKDRFSAERLKGVDSTLKIQPAELGDSAVYLCASSLGGLAAYNEQFFGPGTRLTVL.

CDR3 nucleotide sequence: TGTGCCAGCAGCTTAGGTCCGGATGGGCCTCAGTATGGCTACACCTTC. Translation gives CASSLGPDGPQYGYTF. The chain combines TRBV7-9 with TRBJ1-2; D remains ambiguous. Deletions cut 1 base from V and 5 bases from J, with 17 bases between. This CDR3 has 16 amino acids. Germline V CDR1 and CDR2: SEHNR, FQNEAQ (reference sequence).

This chain uses TRBV21-1 with TRBJ2-5; the D call in the table, TRBD1, was not verified against the DNA. TRBV21-1 is labeled a pseudogene. This CDR3 contains 15 residues. The DNA of the CDR3 is TGTGCCAGCAGCGCACGGGACAGGGGGCAAGAGACCCAGTACTTC. This encodes CASSARDRGQETQYF.

The chain has TRBV3-1 (or the pseudogene TRBV3-2) and TRBJ2-7; no clear D. The V and J ends lost 1 base and 1 base respectively, with 8 bases between them. The V gene's germline CDR1 is LGHDT and CDR2 YNNKEL (reference sequence). This CDR3 spans 14 amino acids. CDR3 in amino acids: CASSQVDSSYEQYF. In DNA, the CDR3 is TGTGCCAGCAGCCAAGTCGATAGTTCCTACGAGCAGTACTTC.

In regard to this clone: One end of the junction varies from germline; a read error may be responsible. The chain has TRBV28 and TRBJ1-2, with 7 bases that match TRBD1. This CDR3 has 13 amino acids. Germline CDR1 and CDR2: MDHEN and SYDVKM. The CDR3 region is CAGRSQGDNGYTF. CDR3 sequence (DNA): TGTGCCGGCAGGTCCCAGGGGGACAATGGCTACACCTTC.